The TCR beta chain described here comes from a study of blood T cell repertoires in COVID-19. About the study: There were acute and convalescent COVID-19 samples, and they came from the United States, Italy and Spain. PBMCs, B-cell-depleted T cells, or T cells provided the cDNA or gDNA that made up the material.

Methods used by the authors: How many nucleated cells were present was estimated from reference gene primer amplification. Generated by immunoSEQ multiplex PCR, the TCRdb table keeps only in-frame clones and is missing some. The V and J calls and the clone size are those of that table, but D and trimming were determined from the DNA. The table shows around 54,000 clones, with 70% to 80% occurring only once. The junction had 5 bases not matched to a gene; V was cut back by 3 bases and J by 0 bases. Per germline, CDR1 SGHRS and CDR2 YFSETQ. CDR3 length: 17 residues. Material: PBMCs or T cells enriched from blood (not recorded which). The clonotype comes from a woman between 50 and 59 years old with acute COVID-19. V and J are TRBV5-1 and TRBJ2-3; TRBD2 agrees at 12 bases. The CDR3 sequence is CASSSGLAGPSTDTQYF. For the CDR3, the DNA is TGCGCCAGCAGCTCGGGACTAGCGGGTCCTAGCACAGATACGCAGTATTTT.